The source of this TCR beta chain is a study of esophageal squamous cell carcinoma under preoperative chemotherapy. Time point defined: before preoperative PTX-NDP chemotherapy. This clonotype is categorized as medium-sized (0.01 to 0.1%). CDR1 SGHNT and CDR2 YENEEA come from the germline V gene. Trimming removed 4 bases at V and 14 bases at J, with 18 bases between. This CDR3 spans 13 amino acids. MiXCR was run by TCRdb on the PCR reads, yielding one entry per CDR3 protein. The data show fewer than 16,000 distinct CDR3 sequences, with 60% seen just once and approximately 55% held by the top ten. The genes are TRBV11-3 and TRBJ2-1; tentatively, D is TRBD1 (5 bases). Sample collection occurred from a patient given preoperative chemotherapy. The receptor's source is a human donor with esophageal squamous cell carcinoma. The donor label of this sample is uncertain. In DNA form, the CDR3 reads TGTGCCAGCAGCTCCCCTGGGGCCTGGGGCAAGTTCTTC. This gives the protein CASSSPGAWGKFF.